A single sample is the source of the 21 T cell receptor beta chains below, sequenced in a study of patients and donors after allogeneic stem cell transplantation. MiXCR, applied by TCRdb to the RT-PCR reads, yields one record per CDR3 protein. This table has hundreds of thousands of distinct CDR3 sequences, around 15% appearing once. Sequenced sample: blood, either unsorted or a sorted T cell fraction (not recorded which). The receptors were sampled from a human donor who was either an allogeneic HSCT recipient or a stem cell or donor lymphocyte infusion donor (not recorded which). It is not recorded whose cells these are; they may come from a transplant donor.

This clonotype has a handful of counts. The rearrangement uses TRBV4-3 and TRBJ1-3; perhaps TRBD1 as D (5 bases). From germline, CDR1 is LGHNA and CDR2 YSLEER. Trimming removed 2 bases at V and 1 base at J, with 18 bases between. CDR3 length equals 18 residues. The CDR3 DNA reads TGCGCCAGCAGCCAAAGAGTCTGGGGGGATGAGTCTGGAAACACCATATATTTT. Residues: CASSQRVWGDESGNTIYF.

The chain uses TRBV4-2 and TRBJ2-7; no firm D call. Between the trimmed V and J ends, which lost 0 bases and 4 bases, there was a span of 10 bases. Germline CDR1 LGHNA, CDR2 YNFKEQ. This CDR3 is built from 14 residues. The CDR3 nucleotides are TGTGCCAGCAGCCAAGATAGGCTCTCATACGAGCAGTACTTC. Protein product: CASSQDRLSYEQYF.

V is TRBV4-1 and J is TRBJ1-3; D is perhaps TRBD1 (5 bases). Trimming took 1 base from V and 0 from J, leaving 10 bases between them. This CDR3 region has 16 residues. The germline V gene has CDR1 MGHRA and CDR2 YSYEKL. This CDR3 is CASSQGGRVSGNTIYF. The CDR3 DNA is TGCGCCAGCAGCCAAGGAGGCAGGGTCTCTGGAAACACCATATATTTT.

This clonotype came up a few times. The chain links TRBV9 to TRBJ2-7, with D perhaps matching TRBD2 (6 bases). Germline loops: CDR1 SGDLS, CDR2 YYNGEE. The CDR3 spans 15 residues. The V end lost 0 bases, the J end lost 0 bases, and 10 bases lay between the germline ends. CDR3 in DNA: TGTGCCAGCAGCGTAGATAGCGGAGCCTCCTACGAGCAGTACTTC. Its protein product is CASSVDSGASYEQYF.

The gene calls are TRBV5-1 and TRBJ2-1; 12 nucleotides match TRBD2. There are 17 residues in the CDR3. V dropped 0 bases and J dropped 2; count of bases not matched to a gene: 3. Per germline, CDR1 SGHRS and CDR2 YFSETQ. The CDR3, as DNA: TGCGCCAGCAGCTTGGTTACTAGCGGGAGGACCTACAATGAGCAGTTCTTC. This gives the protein CASSLVTSGRTYNEQFF.

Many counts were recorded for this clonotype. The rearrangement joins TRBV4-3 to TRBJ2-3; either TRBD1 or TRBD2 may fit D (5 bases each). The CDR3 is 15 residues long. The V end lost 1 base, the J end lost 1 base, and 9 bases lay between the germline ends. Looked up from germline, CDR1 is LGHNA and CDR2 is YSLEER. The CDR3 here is CASSQGGSGTDTQYF. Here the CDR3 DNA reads TGCGCCAGCAGCCAAGGGGGGTCCGGCACAGATACGCAGTATTTT.

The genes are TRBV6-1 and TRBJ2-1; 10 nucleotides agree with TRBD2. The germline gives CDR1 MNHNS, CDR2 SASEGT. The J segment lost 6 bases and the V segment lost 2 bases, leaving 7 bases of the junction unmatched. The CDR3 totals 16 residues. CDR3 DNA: TGTGCCAGCAGTGAAATCAGCGGGGGGGCTTCCAATGAGCAGTTCTTC. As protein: CASSEISGGASNEQFF.

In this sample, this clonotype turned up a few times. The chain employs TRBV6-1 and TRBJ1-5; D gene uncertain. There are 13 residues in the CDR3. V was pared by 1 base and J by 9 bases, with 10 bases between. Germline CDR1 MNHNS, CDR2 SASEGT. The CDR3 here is CASSEGYLPPQHF. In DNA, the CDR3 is TGTGCCAGCAGTGAAGGGTACCTTCCGCCCCAGCATTTT.

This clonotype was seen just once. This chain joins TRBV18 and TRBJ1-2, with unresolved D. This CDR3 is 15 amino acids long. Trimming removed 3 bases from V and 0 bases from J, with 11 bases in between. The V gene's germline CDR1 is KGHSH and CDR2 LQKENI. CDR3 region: CASSPTAGTNYGYTF. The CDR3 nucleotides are TGTGCCAGCTCACCTACCGCTGGGACTAACTATGGCTACACCTTC.

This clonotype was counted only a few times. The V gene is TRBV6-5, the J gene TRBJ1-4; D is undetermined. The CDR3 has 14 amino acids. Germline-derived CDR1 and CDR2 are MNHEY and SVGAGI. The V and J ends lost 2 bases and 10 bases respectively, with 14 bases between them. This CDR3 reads CASSYTYYTRKLFF. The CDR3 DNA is TGTGCCAGCAGTTACACCTATTATACCCGAAAACTGTTTTTT.

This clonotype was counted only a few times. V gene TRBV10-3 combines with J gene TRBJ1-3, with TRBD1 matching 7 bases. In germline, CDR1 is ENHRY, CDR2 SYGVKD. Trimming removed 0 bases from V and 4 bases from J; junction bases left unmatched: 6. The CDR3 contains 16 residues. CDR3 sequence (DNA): TGTGCCATCAGTGAGTCAAAGGGGGCTCGGGGAAACACCATATATTTT. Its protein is CAISESKGARGNTIYF.

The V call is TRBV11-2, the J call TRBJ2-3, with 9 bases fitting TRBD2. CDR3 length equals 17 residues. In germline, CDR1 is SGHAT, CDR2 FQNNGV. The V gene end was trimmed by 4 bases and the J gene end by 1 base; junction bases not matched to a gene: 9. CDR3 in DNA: TGTGCCAGCAGCTCCGGGAGGGCTAGCGGGGGCACAGATACGCAGTATTTT. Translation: CASSSGRASGGTDTQYF. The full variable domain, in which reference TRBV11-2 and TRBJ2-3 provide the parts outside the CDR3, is EAGVAQSPRYKIIEKRQSVAFWCNPISGHATLYWYQQILGQGPKLLIQFQNNGVVDDSQLPKDRFSAERLKGVDSTLKIQPAKLEDSAVYLCASSSGRASGGTDTQYFGPGTRLTVL.

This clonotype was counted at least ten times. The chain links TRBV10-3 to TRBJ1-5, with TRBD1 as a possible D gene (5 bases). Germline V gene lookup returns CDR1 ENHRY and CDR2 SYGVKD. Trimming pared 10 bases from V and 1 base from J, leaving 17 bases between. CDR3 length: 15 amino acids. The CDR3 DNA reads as TGTGCCACACGGCAGGGCACGATGAGCAATCAGCCCCAGCATTTT. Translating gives CATRQGTMSNQPQHF.

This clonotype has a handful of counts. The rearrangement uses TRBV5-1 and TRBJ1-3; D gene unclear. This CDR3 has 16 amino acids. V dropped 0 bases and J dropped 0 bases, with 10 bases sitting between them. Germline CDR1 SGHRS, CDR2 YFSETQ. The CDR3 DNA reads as TGCGCCAGCAGCTTGGCCGAAGGACTCTCTGGAAACACCATATATTTT. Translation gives CASSLAEGLSGNTIYF.

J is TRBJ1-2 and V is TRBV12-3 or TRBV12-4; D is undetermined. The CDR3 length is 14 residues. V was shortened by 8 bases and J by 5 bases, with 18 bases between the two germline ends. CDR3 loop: CASRGRTKYYGYTF. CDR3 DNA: TGTGCCAGCCGTGGGAGGACGAAATATTATGGCTACACCTTC.

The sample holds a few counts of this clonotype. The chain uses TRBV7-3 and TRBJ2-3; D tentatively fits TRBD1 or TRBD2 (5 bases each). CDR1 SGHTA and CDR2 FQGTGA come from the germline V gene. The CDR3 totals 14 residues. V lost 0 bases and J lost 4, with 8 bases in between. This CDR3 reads CASSLTLGADTQYF. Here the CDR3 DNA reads TGTGCCAGCAGCTTAACATTGGGGGCAGATACGCAGTATTTT.

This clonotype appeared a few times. CDR3 sequence reads: CASSQPPLGSGQYF. The DNA of the CDR3 is TGCGCCAGCAGCCAGCCCCCCCTCGGAAGTGGACAGTACTTC. The chain combines TRBV4-1 with TRBJ2-7; D is undetermined. The V end was cut by 3 bases, the J end by 10 bases, with 19 bases between. The CDR3 is 14 amino acids. Per germline, CDR1 MGHRA and CDR2 YSYEKL.

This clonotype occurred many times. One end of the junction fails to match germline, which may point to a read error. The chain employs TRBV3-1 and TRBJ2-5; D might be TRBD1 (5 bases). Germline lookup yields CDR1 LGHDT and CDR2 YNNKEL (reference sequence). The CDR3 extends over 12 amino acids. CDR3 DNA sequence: TGCGCCAGCAGCCAGGGTGGAGAGACCCAGTACTTC. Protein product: CASSQGGETQYF.

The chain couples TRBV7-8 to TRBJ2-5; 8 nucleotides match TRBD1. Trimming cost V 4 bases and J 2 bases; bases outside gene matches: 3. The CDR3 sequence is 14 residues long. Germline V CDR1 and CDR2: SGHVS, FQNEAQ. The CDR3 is CASSSRQGQETQYF. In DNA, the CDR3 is TGTGCCAGCAGCTCAAGACAGGGGCAAGAGACCCAGTACTTC. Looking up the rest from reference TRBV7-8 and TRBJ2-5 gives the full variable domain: GAGVSQSPRYKVAKRGQDVALRCDPISGHVSLFWYQQALGQGPEFLTYFQNEAQLDKSGLPSDRFFAERPEGSVSTLKIQRTQQEDSAVYLCASSSRQGQETQYFGPGTRLLVL.

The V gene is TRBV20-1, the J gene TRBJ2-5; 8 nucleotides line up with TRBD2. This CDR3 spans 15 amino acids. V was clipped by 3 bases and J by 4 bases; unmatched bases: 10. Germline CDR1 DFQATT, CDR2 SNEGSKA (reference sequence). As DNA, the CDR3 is TGCAGTGCTAGCCCGCAGTGGCTAGCGGGAGAGACCCAGTACTTC. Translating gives CSASPQWLAGETQYF.

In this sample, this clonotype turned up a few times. The CDR3 nucleotides are TGTGCCAGCAGTGAGGGGGTAAAAGGAAACACCATATATTTT. The encoded protein is CASSEGVKGNTIYF. The chain links TRBV2 to TRBJ1-3, with D perhaps matching TRBD1 (5 bases). V was trimmed by 3 bases and J by 4 bases, leaving 10 bases between them. The CDR3 consists of 14 residues. Germline values: CDR1 SNHLY, CDR2 FYNNEI.